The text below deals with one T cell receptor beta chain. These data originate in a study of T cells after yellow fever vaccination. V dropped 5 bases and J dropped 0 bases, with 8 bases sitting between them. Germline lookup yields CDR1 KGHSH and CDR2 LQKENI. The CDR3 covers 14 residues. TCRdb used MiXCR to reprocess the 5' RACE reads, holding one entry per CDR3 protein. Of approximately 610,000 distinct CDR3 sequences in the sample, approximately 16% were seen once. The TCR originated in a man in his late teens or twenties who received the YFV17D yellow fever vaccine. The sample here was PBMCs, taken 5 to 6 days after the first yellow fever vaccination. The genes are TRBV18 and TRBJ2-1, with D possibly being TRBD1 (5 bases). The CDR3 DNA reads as TGTGCCAGCTCAGGGGCCAGCTCCTACAATGAGCAGTTCTTC. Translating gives CASSGASSYNEQFF.